The 29 T cell receptor beta chains below were found in one sample sequenced in a study of blood T cell repertoires in COVID-19. The method was immunoSEQ multiplex PCR; TCRdb's version includes in-frame clones alone and lacks a portion of them. The sample lists 45,000 to 70,000 clones; 87% were seen once. Sequences were obtained from peripheral blood. The receptors here all came from an elderly woman with COVID-19, enrolled during active disease.

V usage is TRBV3-1 (or the pseudogene TRBV3-2) and J usage is TRBJ2-2; weak D call: TRBD2 (6 bases). Germline V gene sequence: CDR1 LGHDT, CDR2 YNNKEL (reference sequence). The CDR3 runs 16 residues. Trimming pared 0 bases from V and 5 bases from J, leaving 13 bases between. CDR3 protein: CASSQELGGRTGELFF. The CDR3 DNA is TGTGCCAGCAGCCAAGAGTTGGGGGGTCGGACCGGGGAGCTGTTTTTT.

V gene TRBV30 combines with J gene TRBJ2-7; D possibly corresponds to TRBD1 (5 bases). V was pared by 7 bases and J by 3 bases, with 16 bases between. From germline, CDR1 is GTSNPN and CDR2 SVGIG (reference sequence). This CDR3 region has 13 residues. The CDR3: CASHRPGNYEQYF. CDR3 coding DNA: TGTGCCTCCCACAGGCCGGGTAACTACGAGCAGTACTTC. Looking up the rest from reference TRBV30 and TRBJ2-7 gives the full variable domain: SQTIHQWPATLVQPVGSPLSLECTVEGTSNPNLYWYRQAAGRGLQLLFYSVGIGQISSEVPQNLSASRPQDRQFILSSKKLLLSDSGFYLCASHRPGNYEQYFGPGTRLTVT.

This sequence joins TRBV6-5 and TRBJ1-5; 7 nucleotides align to TRBD1. Per the germline V gene, CDR1 is MNHEY and CDR2 is SVGAGI. V dropped 10 bases and J dropped 2; count of bases not matched to a gene: 8. This CDR3 has 14 amino acids. The CDR3: CATHRGWGNQPQHF. CDR3 coding DNA: TGTGCCACCCACAGGGGTTGGGGCAATCAGCCCCAGCATTTT.

The genes are TRBV19 and TRBJ1-2; tentative D call: TRBD1 (6 bases). The CDR3 totals 15 residues. The V and J ends lost 6 bases and 4 bases respectively, with 18 bases between them. CDR1 LNHDA and CDR2 SQIVND come from the germline V gene (reference sequence). The CDR3 region is CASRSPGEGTYGYTF. The CDR3 DNA follows: TGTGCCAGTAGAAGTCCAGGGGAGGGGACCTATGGCTACACCTTC. Using reference TRBV19 and TRBJ1-2 for the parts outside the CDR3, the full variable domain is DGGITQSPKYLFRKEGQNVTLSCEQNLNHDAMYWYRQDPGQGLRLIYYSQIVNDFQKGDIAEGYSVSREKKESFPLTVTSAQKNPTAFYLCASRSPGEGTYGYTFGSGTRLTVV.

This clone was recorded a few times. The V gene is TRBV19, the J gene TRBJ2-7, with D maybe TRBD2 (5 bases). This CDR3 has 16 amino acids. Trimming removed 2 bases from V and 3 bases from J, with 17 bases in between. The germline V gene has CDR1 LNHDA and CDR2 SQIVND (reference sequence). CDR3 loop: CASSIRQTTRIYEQYF. The CDR3 nucleotides read TGTGCCAGTAGTATACGGCAGACTACGCGGATCTACGAGCAGTACTTC.

The rearrangement joins TRBV3-1 (or the pseudogene TRBV3-2) to TRBJ2-2, with 9 bases that match TRBD2. The CDR3 is 17 residues long. The germline V gene has CDR1 LGHDT and CDR2 YNNKEL (reference sequence). The V segment lost 4 bases and the J segment 0 bases; nucleotides outside the gene matches: 6. As DNA, the CDR3 is TGTGCCAGCAGCCTAACCGGGACTAGCCCGAACACCGGGGAGCTGTTTTTT. Residues: CASSLTGTSPNTGELFF.

This clone was counted between two and nine times. The chain joins TRBV25-1 to TRBJ1-2, with 10 nucleotides matching TRBD1. The germline CDR1 and CDR2 sequences are MGHDK and SYGVNS. The J segment lost 7 bases and the V segment lost 2 bases, leaving 7 bases of the junction unmatched. This CDR3 region has 15 residues. The CDR3 nucleotides are TGTGCCAGCAGTGAACTGGGACAGGGGACCGGTGGCTACACCTTC. Amino acid sequence: CASSELGQGTGGYTF.

The chain uses TRBV5-4 and TRBJ2-1; 12 bases are shared with TRBD2. Germline assignment: CDR1 SGHNT and CDR2 YYREEE (reference sequence). This CDR3 has 18 residues. The V gene end was trimmed by 4 bases and the J gene end by 0 bases; junction bases not matched to a gene: 8. The CDR3 nucleotides are TGTGCCAGCAGCCCCGGACTAGCGGGGCGGAGCTCCTACAATGAGCAGTTCTTC. Amino acids: CASSPGLAGRSSYNEQFF.

The CDR3 loop reads CASSLGLVNTGELFF. For the CDR3, the DNA is TGTGCCAGCAGCTTGGGACTAGTCAACACCGGGGAGCTGTTTTTT. The chain employs TRBV5-4 and TRBJ2-2; weak D call: TRBD2 (6 bases). Germline V lookup: CDR1 SGHNT, CDR2 YYREEE (reference sequence). The V end was cut by 0 bases, the J end by 2 bases, with 8 bases between. The CDR3 has 15 amino acids.

The rearrangement joins TRBV24-1 to TRBJ2-5, with 8 bases aligning to TRBD2. This CDR3 has 16 amino acids. Trimming removed 5 bases from V and 4 bases from J; junction bases left unmatched: 11. Germline CDR1 and CDR2: KGHDR and SFDVKD. CDR3 sequence (DNA): TGTGCCACCAGTGGGGGTAGCGGGGACGTGGGAGAGACCCAGTACTTC. Translation: CATSGGSGDVGETQYF.

This rearrangement joins TRBV11-2 to TRBJ2-5, with 13 positions matching TRBD2. This CDR3 spans 16 amino acids. The ends lost 3 bases at V and 4 bases at J; junction bases unmatched: 5. Germline-derived CDR1 and CDR2 are SGHAT and FQNNGV. CDR3: CASSLGTSGDRETQYF. The CDR3 DNA follows: TGTGCCAGCAGCTTGGGGACTAGCGGGGACCGAGAGACCCAGTACTTC.

The chain is built from TRBV14 and TRBJ2-1, with a possible D match to TRBD1 (5 bases). Trimming took 4 bases from V and 0 from J, leaving 25 bases between them. Germline lookup yields CDR1 SGHDN and CDR2 FVKESK. The CDR3 sequence is 20 residues long. CDR3 nucleotides: TGTGCCAGCAGCCCCACGACCGGAAGGACACGAACGAGCTCCTACAATGAGCAGTTCTTC. This translates into CASSPTTGRTRTSSYNEQFF. The full variable domain, completed using reference TRBV14 and TRBJ2-1, is EAGVTQFPSHSVIEKGQTVTLRCDPISGHDNLYWYRRVMGKEIKFLLHFVKESKQDESGMPNNRFLAERTGGTYSTLKVQPAELEDSGVYFCASSPTTGRTRTSSYNEQFFGPGTRLTVL.

The V and J genes are TRBV9 and TRBJ1-6; the D gene is possibly TRBD1 (6 bases). Trimming shortened V by 3 bases and J by 8 bases, and 15 bases separated the two germline ends. Germline V gives CDR1 SGDLS, CDR2 YYNGEE. The CDR3 runs to 15 residues. For the CDR3, the DNA is TGTGCCAGCAGCGGGGGGCCCAGAGGTTATTCACCCCTCCACTTT. This gives the protein CASSGGPRGYSPLHF.

This clone was found a few times. The chain recombines TRBV19 with TRBJ1-5; D is undetermined. Germline CDR1 is LNHDA and CDR2 is SQIVND (reference sequence). This CDR3 spans 14 amino acids. The V end lost 5 bases, the J end lost 5 bases, and 13 bases lay between the germline ends. The DNA of the CDR3 is TGTGCCAGTAGTCTTCGAGGAATGGATCAGCCCCAGCATTTT. It encodes CASSLRGMDQPQHF.

The genes are TRBV5-4 and TRBJ2-1; 10 bases fit TRBD2. Germline CDR1 SGHNT, CDR2 YYREEE (reference sequence). The CDR3 runs 15 residues. The J segment lost 7 bases and the V segment lost 5 bases, leaving 9 bases of the junction unmatched. DNA of the CDR3: TGTGCCAGCAGTCGGACTAGCGGTACGGGGAATGAGCAGTTCTTC. Encoded protein: CASSRTSGTGNEQFF.

This chain joins TRBV2 and TRBJ2-1; 12 nucleotides align to TRBD2. With 1 base clipped from V and 10 bases from J, the junction kept 5 bases outside the gene matches. The CDR3 has 15 residues. Germline values: CDR1 SNHLY, CDR2 FYNNEI. The CDR3 here is CASSEELAGGREQFF. The CDR3 region has the DNA TGTGCCAGCAGTGAAGAACTAGCGGGGGGTCGCGAGCAGTTCTTC.

V usage is TRBV6-5 and J usage is TRBJ1-1; D unclear. The CDR3 is 13 residues long. Looked up from germline, CDR1 is MNHEY and CDR2 is SVGAGI. V lost 9 bases, J lost 4 bases, and 15 bases lay in between. DNA for the CDR3: TGTGCCAGTTCCCCGCAACAGATCACTGAAGCTTTCTTT. Its protein product is CASSPQQITEAFF.

The chain combines TRBV13 with TRBJ1-2, with 10 bases matching TRBD1. Germline V gene lookup returns CDR1 PRHDT and CDR2 FYEKMQ (reference sequence). J was trimmed by 4 bases and V by 4 bases; bases with no gene match: 3. The CDR3 runs 14 residues. Here the CDR3 reads CASSSDRGVYGYTF. The CDR3 coding sequence is TGTGCCAGCAGCTCGGACAGGGGGGTCTATGGCTACACCTTC. The full variable domain, completed using reference TRBV13 and TRBJ1-2, is AAGVIQSPRHLIKEKRETATLKCYPIPRHDTVYWYQQGPGQDPQFLISFYEKMQSDKGSIPDRFSAQQFSDYHSELNMSSLELGDSALYFCASSSDRGVYGYTFGSGTRLTVV.

The V and J genes are TRBV5-4 and TRBJ1-3; D gene unclear. The germline V gene has CDR1 SGHNT and CDR2 YYREEE (reference sequence). The V gene lost 0 bases and the J gene lost 1 base, with 2 bases spanning the gap. The CDR3 consists of 13 residues. The CDR3 here is CASSLASGNTIYF. Written as DNA, the CDR3 is TGTGCCAGCAGCTTGGCTTCTGGAAACACCATATATTTT.

This clone was seen only once. This rearrangement joins TRBV6-5 to TRBJ2-2; 11 nucleotides align to TRBD2. Losses at the gene ends were 7 bases for V and 3 bases for J; bases not matched to a gene: 4. Germline V gene lookup returns CDR1 MNHEY and CDR2 SVGAGI. The CDR3 has 15 amino acids. The CDR3 DNA reads as TGTGCCAGCACGGGGACTAGCGGTTACACCGGGGAGCTGTTTTTT. It codes for CASTGTSGYTGELFF.

The chain is built from TRBV21-1 and TRBJ2-7; the table gives TRBD1 as D, unverified against the DNA. TRBV21-1 is recorded as a pseudogene. The CDR3 is made up of 17 amino acids. The CDR3 is CASSARTTERYSYEQYF. CDR3 nucleotide sequence: TGTGCCAGCAGCGCGCGGACGACAGAGCGATATTCCTACGAGCAGTACTTC.

The V gene is TRBV28, the J gene TRBJ1-3; D is undetermined. The CDR3 totals 15 residues. Germline V CDR1 and CDR2: MDHEN, SYDVKM. Trimming left V 2 bases short and J 4 bases short, with 12 bases between. The CDR3 sequence: CASSLGQLPGNTIYF. CDR3 in DNA: TGTGCCAGCAGTTTAGGGCAGCTTCCCGGAAACACCATATATTTT.

The chain has TRBV2 and TRBJ2-3, with 12 bases matching TRBD2. In germline, CDR1 is SNHLY, CDR2 FYNNEI. CDR3 length: 17 amino acids. V lost 5 bases and J lost 6; bases outside the gene matches: 12. In DNA form, the CDR3 reads TGTGCCAGCAGTTTCAATCCCGGGACTAGCGGGTCGGATACGCAGTATTTT. This codes for CASSFNPGTSGSDTQYF.

V gene TRBV3-1 (or the pseudogene TRBV3-2) combines with J gene TRBJ2-5; a possible D gene is TRBD1 (5 bases). Germline CDR1 LGHDT, CDR2 YNNKEL (reference sequence). The CDR3 consists of 15 residues. Trimming removed 1 base at V and 9 bases at J, with 18 bases between. CDR3 in amino acids: CASSQGQGAERSQYF. As DNA, the CDR3 is TGTGCCAGCAGCCAAGGCCAAGGGGCCGAGAGGTCCCAGTACTTC.

V is TRBV3-1 (or the pseudogene TRBV3-2) and J is TRBJ1-1; maybe TRBD1 (6 bases). In germline, CDR1 is LGHDT, CDR2 YNNKEL (reference sequence). V dropped 3 bases and J dropped 11 bases, with 16 bases sitting between them. CDR3 length equals 13 residues. The CDR3 DNA is TGTGCCAGCAGCCAGCGTGGGGGCGAAGCTGCTTTCTTT. Translation gives CASSQRGGEAAFF.

This clone was observed a single time. This sequence joins TRBV5-1 and TRBJ1-4; weak D call: TRBD1 (5 bases). Germline V gene data show CDR1 as SGHRS and CDR2 as YFSETQ. Deletions cut 5 bases from V and 0 bases from J, with 20 bases between. The CDR3 totals 18 residues. The CDR3 reads CASRKRGMVPPTNEKLFF. CDR3 DNA sequence: TGCGCCAGCAGGAAAAGGGGCATGGTGCCCCCAACTAATGAAAAACTGTTTTTT.

V and J are TRBV10-3 and TRBJ1-3; 9 positions match TRBD1. V trimming: 6 bases; J trimming: 3 bases; junction bases outside the gene matches: 3. CDR1 is ENHRY, CDR2 SYGVKD, per germline. CDR3 size: 14 residues. CDR3 in DNA: TGTGCCATCAGAACAGGGGGCATTGGAAACACCATATATTTT. Its translation: CAIRTGGIGNTIYF.

The CDR3 coding sequence is TGCGCCAGCAGCCGCACCGGGACAGGTACGAACACTGAAGCTTTCTTT. This gives the protein CASSRTGTGTNTEAFF. The chain recombines TRBV5-1 with TRBJ1-1; the match to TRBD1 covers 8 bases. CDR1 and CDR2 from the germline V gene are SGHRS and YFSETQ. This CDR3 has 16 residues. V lost 4 bases, J lost 1 base, and 9 bases stayed unmatched.

The V and J genes are TRBV7-2 and TRBJ2-1; the D gene is possibly TRBD2 (6 bases). In germline, CDR1 is SGHTA, CDR2 FQGNSA. The V end was cut by 0 bases, the J end by 1 base, with 10 bases between. The CDR3 extends over 16 amino acids. CDR3 sequence (DNA): TGTGCCAGCAGCTTAGCGCTACTAGCTTCCTACAATGAGCAGTTCTTC. This sequence encodes CASSLALLASYNEQFF.